One sample yielded the 27 T cell receptor beta chains listed below, sequenced in a study of patients and donors after allogeneic stem cell transplantation. TCRdb re-called the RT-PCR reads through MiXCR, storing one row per CDR3 protein. The sample contains some 960,000 distinct CDR3 sequences, roughly 17% of which appear only once. Sequencing was done on a sample of blood, either unsorted or a sorted T cell fraction (not recorded which). These receptors were collected from a human donor who was either an allogeneic HSCT recipient or a stem cell or donor lymphocyte infusion donor (not recorded which). It is not recorded whose cells these are; they may come from a transplant donor.

The rearrangement joins TRBV27 to TRBJ1-1, with D possibly TRBD1 on 6 matching bases. The CDR3 contains 14 residues. Germline loops: CDR1 MNHEY, CDR2 SMNVEV (reference sequence). Trimming cost V 6 bases and J 1 base, with 12 bases left between them. CDR3 region: CASRRRTENTEAFF. The CDR3 DNA follows: TGTGCCAGCAGACGAAGGACAGAGAACACTGAAGCTTTCTTT.

This clonotype showed up just a few times. The chain's CDR3 is CASSVEGLRGEQFF. The CDR3, as DNA: TGTGCCAGCAGCGTCGAAGGGCTTCGAGGTGAGCAGTTCTTC. The chain couples TRBV7-3 to TRBJ2-1; no definite D call. V lost 5 bases and J lost 9, with 17 bases in between. This CDR3 is built from 14 residues. Per the germline V gene, CDR1 is SGHTA and CDR2 is FQGTGA. Supplemented by reference TRBV7-3 and TRBJ2-1, the full variable domain reads GAGVSQTPSNKVTEKGKYVELRCDPISGHTALYWYRQSLGQGPEFLIYFQGTGAADDSGLPNDRFFAVRPEGSVSTLKIQRTERGDSAVYLCASSVEGLRGEQFFGPGTRLTVL.

The J gene is TRBJ1-2, the V gene TRBV12-3 or TRBV12-4; 7 bases are shared with TRBD1. The CDR3 totals 13 residues. Losses at the gene ends were 9 bases for V and 2 bases for J; bases not matched to a gene: 6. CDR3 residues: CASIGTVNYGYTF. The CDR3 DNA follows: TGTGCCAGTATTGGGACAGTGAACTATGGCTACACCTTC.

The chain employs TRBV5-1 and TRBJ1-2; tentative D call: TRBD1 (6 bases). V shed 4 bases and J shed 5 bases, with 15 bases lying between them. Germline V gene data show CDR1 as SGHRS and CDR2 as YFSETQ. This CDR3 has 14 amino acids. Here the CDR3 DNA reads TGCGCCAGCAGCGATCAACAGGGCCGGTATGGCTACACCTTC. It translates to CASSDQQGRYGYTF.

The chain employs TRBV4-3 and TRBJ2-3; 8 bases match TRBD1. The germline CDR1 and CDR2 sequences are LGHNA and YSLEER. The CDR3 covers 16 residues. Trimming cost V 4 bases and J 0 bases; bases outside gene matches: 6. The CDR3 loop is CASSRAWTGSTDTQYF. The CDR3 region has the DNA TGCGCCAGCAGCCGAGCCTGGACAGGGAGCACAGATACGCAGTATTTT.

The chain combines TRBV12-3 or TRBV12-4 with TRBJ2-7, with D perhaps TRBD1 (5 bases). The V end lost 2 bases, the J end lost 2 bases, and 13 bases lay between the germline ends. The CDR3 spans 15 residues. CDR3 amino acids: CASSLRGRQPYEQYF. CDR3 nucleotide sequence: TGTGCCAGCAGTTTAAGGGGCAGACAGCCCTACGAGCAGTACTTC.

DNA for the CDR3: TGCGCCAGCAGCTCAGAAGGGACAGGCAAGTCATCCGGGGCCAACGTCCTGACTTTC. It encodes CASSSEGTGKSSGANVLTF. This chain joins TRBV5-1 and TRBJ2-6; 8 bases are shared with TRBD1. The germline V gene encodes CDR1 SGHRS and CDR2 YFSETQ. V shed 3 bases, J shed 4 bases, and the junction held 15 bases outside the gene matches. The CDR3 covers 19 residues.

V is TRBV5-1 and J is TRBJ2-1; 7 positions match TRBD2. Trimming cost V 0 bases and J 1 base; bases outside gene matches: 4. CDR1 and CDR2 (germline): SGHRS, YFSETQ. The CDR3 is 16 amino acids. The CDR3 here is CASSLEGAGSYNEQFF. The CDR3 bases are TGCGCCAGCAGCTTGGAGGGAGCGGGATCCTACAATGAGCAGTTCTTC. Looking up the rest from reference TRBV5-1 and TRBJ2-1 gives the full variable domain: KAGVTQTPRYLIKTRGQQVTLSCSPISGHRSVSWYQQTPGQGLQFLFEYFSETQRNKGNFPGRFSGRQFSNSRSEMNVSTLELGDSALYLCASSLEGAGSYNEQFFGPGTRLTVL.

This sequence joins TRBV7-2 and TRBJ2-7; D is unresolved. Trimming took 0 bases from V and 3 from J, leaving 12 bases between them. This CDR3 is 15 amino acids long. The germline V gene has CDR1 SGHTA and CDR2 FQGNSA. CDR3 region: CASSLALGRDYEQYF. The CDR3 coding sequence is TGTGCCAGCAGCTTAGCGCTGGGTAGAGACTACGAGCAGTACTTC.

This clonotype was counted between two and nine times. The chain employs TRBV5-1 and TRBJ2-3, with D maybe TRBD1 (6 bases). Germline-derived CDR1 and CDR2 are SGHRS and YFSETQ. Trimming removed 0 bases at V and 1 base at J, with 9 bases between. The CDR3 extends over 15 amino acids. This CDR3 is CASSLDRVGTDTQYF. The CDR3 DNA reads as TGCGCCAGCAGCTTGGACAGGGTCGGCACAGATACGCAGTATTTT.

This clonotype appeared a few times. The rearrangement uses TRBV29-1 and TRBJ1-1; 9 nucleotides match TRBD1. J gave up 3 bases and V 4 bases, and 3 bases lay outside the gene matches. The CDR3 length is 13 residues. The germline CDR1 and CDR2 sequences are SQVTM and ANQGSEA. CDR3 sequence reads: CSVGHRGHTEAFF. CDR3 nucleotide sequence: TGCAGCGTTGGTCACAGGGGGCACACTGAAGCTTTCTTT.

The rearrangement links TRBV5-1 to TRBJ1-1; D gene unclear. The CDR3 runs to 14 residues. Germline V gene lookup returns CDR1 SGHRS and CDR2 YFSETQ. Trimming took 1 base from V and 4 from J, leaving 11 bases between them. CDR3 sequence reads: CASSLSAAGTEAFF. In DNA, the CDR3 is TGCGCCAGCAGCTTGTCCGCCGCGGGCACTGAAGCTTTCTTT.

In this sample, this clonotype turned up a few times. The V gene is TRBV29-1, the J gene TRBJ2-5; a weak D match, TRBD1 (5 bases). The V end was cut by 7 bases, the J end by 4 bases, with 10 bases between. Germline lookup yields CDR1 SQVTM and CDR2 ANQGSEA. The length of the CDR3 is 11 residues. DNA for the CDR3: TGCAGCGGACAGAAGATAGAGACCCAGTACTTC. Its protein is CSGQKIETQYF.

This clonotype was seen a few times. A read error may produce the germline difference seen at one junction end. The rearrangement uses TRBV4-1 and TRBJ1-1, with D uncertain. From germline, CDR1 is MGHRA and CDR2 YSYEKL. CDR3 length equals 15 residues. CDR3 in amino acids: CASSQDGRLKTEAFF. As DNA, the CDR3 is TGCGCCAGCAGCCAGGATGGCAGGCTGAAGACTGAAGCTTTCTTT.

This clonotype was counted a few times. V gene TRBV6-1 combines with J gene TRBJ1-2; the D is unclear. Trimming pared 1 base from V and 4 bases from J, leaving 13 bases between. The length of the CDR3 is 15 residues. CDR1 and CDR2 (germline): MNHNS, SASEGT. For the CDR3, the DNA is TGTGCCAGCAGTGAAGGTTGGTCCCAAAGCTATGGCTACACCTTC. This translates into CASSEGWSQSYGYTF.

This sequence joins TRBV3-1 and TRBJ2-1; the match to TRBD2 covers 14 bases. The V segment lost 4 bases and the J segment 9 bases; nucleotides outside the gene matches: 8. This CDR3 region has 16 residues. In germline, CDR1 is LGHDT, CDR2 YNNKEL (reference sequence). CDR3 sequence (DNA): TGTGCCAGCAGCCGCCGACTAGCGGGAGGGCCGGGTGAGCAGTTCTTC. This gives the protein CASSRRLAGGPGEQFF.

The V call is TRBV7-9, the J call TRBJ2-5; D may correspond to TRBD1 or TRBD2 (5 bases each). Trimming took 8 bases from V and 2 from J, leaving 12 bases between them. The CDR3 loop spans 13 amino acids. Looked up from germline, CDR1 is SEHNR and CDR2 is FQNEAQ (reference sequence). DNA of the CDR3: TGTGCCAGCTCGGGGCGCAAGCAAGAGACCCAGTACTTC. Amino acid sequence: CASSGRKQETQYF.

The genes are TRBV20-1 and TRBJ2-3, with D unresolved. This CDR3 spans 13 amino acids. Looked up from germline, CDR1 is DFQATT and CDR2 is SNEGSKA (reference sequence). Trimming took off 3 bases at V and 7 bases at J, with 14 bases between the two ends. CDR3 DNA: TGCAGTGCTAGTTTGGGGTCCGGAAATACGCAGTATTTT. Amino acid sequence: CSASLGSGNTQYF.

J is TRBJ1-5 and V is TRBV4-3; D gene uncertain. CDR3 size: 15 residues. V lost 1 base, J lost 3 bases, and 10 bases lay in between. The V gene's germline CDR1 is LGHNA and CDR2 YSLEER. The CDR3 DNA follows: TGCGCCAGCAGCCAAGTTATGGGGTACAATCAGCCCCAGCATTTT. Translating it yields CASSQVMGYNQPQHF.

The rearrangement uses TRBV12-3 or TRBV12-4 and TRBJ2-2; 11 bases are a match to TRBD1. The CDR3 runs 18 residues. Trimming cost V 7 bases and J 3 bases; bases outside gene matches: 13. This CDR3 is CASNSNPGQGAYTGELFF. DNA of the CDR3: TGTGCCAGCAACTCGAACCCCGGACAGGGGGCTTACACCGGGGAGCTGTTTTTT.

In its sample, this clonotype was seen a few times. V usage is TRBV6-2 or TRBV6-3 and J usage is TRBJ2-2, with D perhaps matching TRBD1 or TRBD2 (5 bases each). The CDR3 contains 18 residues. V dropped 6 bases and J dropped 2 bases, with 22 bases sitting between them. The germline V gene encodes CDR1 MNHEY and CDR2 SVGEGT. This CDR3 is CASSLNEGPLPNTGELFF. The CDR3 DNA reads as TGTGCCAGCAGCCTTAATGAGGGGCCGCTACCCAACACCGGGGAGCTGTTTTTT.

The V and J genes are TRBV5-5 and TRBJ2-3; 9 bases align to TRBD2. Germline V CDR1 and CDR2: SGHKS, YYEKEE (reference sequence). The CDR3 contains 16 residues. The V and J ends lost 3 bases and 6 bases, in that order; junction bases with no gene match: 11. In DNA, the CDR3 is TGTGCCAGCAGCTACGTGGCGGGAGGGCCGAAGGATACGCAGTATTTT. Translated, it gives CASSYVAGGPKDTQYF.

In this sample, this clonotype turned up many times. The rearrangement links TRBV12-3 or TRBV12-4 to TRBJ2-3, with TRBD2 matching 12 bases. V dropped 7 bases and J dropped 4; count of bases not matched to a gene: 9. The CDR3 sequence is 16 residues long. Here the CDR3 reads CASTPGLAGSPDTQYF. The DNA of the CDR3 is TGTGCCAGCACTCCCGGACTAGCGGGATCCCCAGATACGCAGTATTTT.

This rearrangement joins TRBV7-2 to TRBJ1-4; D not resolved. The CDR3 sequence is 12 residues long. Trimming took 5 bases from V and 11 from J, leaving 12 bases between them. Germline V gives CDR1 SGHTA, CDR2 FQGNSA. CDR3 loop: CASSPTVPKLFF. Here the CDR3 DNA reads TGTGCCAGCAGCCCAACAGTCCCCAAACTGTTTTTT.

The chain uses TRBV6-1 and TRBJ2-2; 8 nucleotides match TRBD1. The V gene's germline CDR1 is MNHNS and CDR2 SASEGT. The J segment lost 4 bases and the V segment lost 6 bases, leaving 4 bases of the junction unmatched. The CDR3 spans 14 residues. The CDR3 here is CASRGQVSTGELFF. CDR3 DNA sequence: TGTGCCAGCAGGGGACAGGTCAGCACCGGGGAGCTGTTTTTT.

This clonotype has just a few counts. The chain links TRBV20-1 to TRBJ2-3; the D gene is possibly TRBD1 (5 bases). The CDR3 runs to 14 residues. Germline V gene sequence: CDR1 DFQATT, CDR2 SNEGSKA (reference sequence). The V end was cut by 6 bases, the J end by 0 bases, with 13 bases between. The DNA for the CDR3 is TGCAGTGCCCCAGACAGATCTAGCACAGATACGCAGTATTTT. This codes for CSAPDRSSTDTQYF.

Ten or more counts support this clonotype. V is TRBV5-1 and J is TRBJ2-7; D gene unclear. The ends were cut back, 1 base at V and 5 bases at J, with 7 bases in the middle. Germline CDR1 reads SGHRS; CDR2 reads YFSETQ. CDR3 length: 12 residues. CDR3 region: CASSLYGDEQYF. Written as DNA, the CDR3 is TGCGCCAGCAGCTTGTATGGGGACGAGCAGTACTTC.